Included here is one TCR beta chain sequence, with context. Antigen specificity is unknown. This record comes from a study of neurological immune-mediated disorders. The unsorted libraries were produced from 2 million PBMCs held at -80 C. MiXCR was run by TCRdb on the 5' RACE reads, yielding one entry per CDR3 protein. This table has roughly 15,000 distinct CDR3 sequences, roughly 14% appearing once. Study-wide findings and caveats: Healthy controls had more TCR clonal expansion than multiple sclerosis, which showed the least, whereas HTLV-1-associated myelopathy showed the most.

The germline CDR1 and CDR2 sequences are LGHDT and YNNKEL (reference sequence). Trimming cost V 3 bases and J 7 bases; bases outside gene matches: 7. The CDR3 length is 15 residues. This TCR derives from a man in his 60s with HTLV-1-associated myelopathy (HAM/TSP). The chain combines TRBV3-1 with TRBJ2-7; 12 bases match TRBD1. The material sequenced was PBMCs. CDR3 DNA sequence: TGTGCCAGCAGCCAGGGGACAGGGGGCTCGGGGGAGCAGTACTTC. This gives the protein CASSQGTGGSGEQYF.